Here is one T cell receptor (beta chain) with its context. Participants were aged about 18 to 95 years, lived in about two dozen US areas, and enrolled virtually. Assignments of participants to cohorts depended upon their own reported clinical history. The data were taken from a study of blood T cell repertoires in COVID-19. The overall study: In each case, the material was cDNA or gDNA derived from T cells, B-cell-depleted T cells, or PBMCs.

Authors' processing steps: The assay estimated nucleated cells by amplifying reference gene primers. Clones were read by immunoSEQ multiplex PCR, and TCRdb kept only the in-frame ones, dropping some. V and J calls and clone size are given by that table; D and trimming were obtained from the DNA. Of around 400,000 clones listed, approximately 90% were seen once; the top ten hold roughly 0.9%. The CDR3 is made up of 13 amino acids. Per germline, CDR1 SGHAT and CDR2 FQNNGV. Trimming pared 3 bases from V and 5 bases from J, leaving 7 bases between. V is TRBV11-2 and J is TRBJ1-4; D may be TRBD1 (5 bases). This TCR came from a middle-aged woman who had been exposed to COVID-19. Sequencing was done on a sample of PBMCs or T cells enriched from blood (not recorded which). The CDR3 DNA reads as TGTGCCAGCAGCTTCCCAGGGAATGAAAAACTGTTTTTT. Protein sequence: CASSFPGNEKLFF.